This paragraph covers one T cell receptor (beta chain) sequence. Assay: immunoSEQ multiplex PCR; the TCRdb copy retains only in-frame clones and omits some. The table records about 82,000 clones, around 83% of them present only once. The CDR3 spans 11 residues. The germline V gene has CDR1 MNHEY and CDR2 SMNVEV (reference sequence). Trimming removed 5 bases at V and 7 bases at J, with 8 bases between. The data were taken from a study of blood T cell repertoires in COVID-19. Across the study: Samples of COVID-19 (acute and convalescent) were obtained from the United States, Italy and Spain. T cells, B-cell-depleted T cells, or PBMCs provided the cDNA or gDNA that served as material.

This sequence originates from a woman aged 55-70 years with acute or convalescent COVID-19. Sequenced: peripheral blood. The chain couples TRBV27 to TRBJ1-1; D not certain. The DNA for the CDR3 is TGTGCCAGCAGTCTGGGCTATGAAGCTTTCTTT. Translated: CASSLGYEAFF.